This T cell receptor (beta chain) was observed in a study of blood T cell repertoires in COVID-19. Study at large: From the United States, Italy and Spain came samples of acute and convalescent COVID-19. From T cells, B-cell-depleted T cells, or PBMCs came the material, which was cDNA or gDNA.

Original handling: Estimates of nucleated cell counts were drawn from the amplification of reference gene primers. The assay was immunoSEQ multiplex PCR, and TCRdb's table has in-frame clones only and misses some. The DNA gave D and trimming, while V, J and clone size come from that table. The sample has roughly 46,000 clones, approximately 87% seen once. The sequence derives from a human donor in a cohort sampled during active COVID-19. The material sequenced was peripheral blood.

The CDR3 is CAIADRDTGNTIYF. CDR3 nucleotide sequence: TGTGCCATCGCTGACAGGGACACCGGAAACACCATATATTTT. The rearrangement joins TRBV10-3 to TRBJ1-3; 7 bases map to TRBD1. Germline trimming cut 8 bases from V and 4 bases from J; bases unmatched to any gene: 8. The CDR3 sequence is 14 residues long. Germline-derived CDR1 and CDR2 are ENHRY and SYGVKD.